These 13 T cell receptor beta chains originate from one sample sequenced in a study of beta chain features in type 1 diabetes. cDNA synthesis used the whole RNA isolate, giving expressed TCRB sequences. Sequenced by immunoSEQ multiplex PCR; TCRdb stores in-frame clones only, minus some. The sample records around 450,000 clones, approximately 10% being singletons. The sequenced material came from naive CD4+ T cells from blood. These receptors were taken from a woman aged 18-29 years in good health.

V is TRBV19 and J is TRBJ1-4; 7 nucleotides line up with TRBD1. The CDR3 extends over 14 amino acids. Germline values: CDR1 LNHDA, CDR2 SQIVND (reference sequence). V shed 7 bases and J 1 base; nucleotides not matched to a gene: 3. In DNA form, the CDR3 reads TGTGCCAGTACATGGACAGGAACTAATGAAAAACTGTTTTTT. Its protein is CASTWTGTNEKLFF.

The V and J genes are TRBV27 and TRBJ1-6, with D maybe TRBD1 (6 bases). V lost 2 bases and J lost 8, with 16 bases in between. This CDR3 has 16 amino acids. Germline assignment: CDR1 MNHEY and CDR2 SMNVEV (reference sequence). The chain's CDR3 is CASSLRQVLGDSPLHF. CDR3 DNA: TGTGCCAGCAGTTTACGACAGGTACTGGGTGATTCACCCCTCCACTTT.

The chain has TRBV30 and TRBJ2-7, with 7 bases matching TRBD1. The CDR3 loop spans 13 amino acids. The germline CDR1 and CDR2 sequences are GTSNPN and SVGIG (reference sequence). V lost 2 bases and J lost 4; bases outside the gene matches: 5. CDR3 amino acids: CAWSQGVQYEQYF. The DNA for the CDR3 is TGTGCCTGGAGTCAGGGGGTCCAGTACGAGCAGTACTTC.

The V and J genes are TRBV20-1 and TRBJ2-7; D uncertain. The V and J ends lost 3 bases and 2 bases respectively, with 5 bases between them. The CDR3 is 11 residues long. Per germline, CDR1 DFQATT and CDR2 SNEGSKA (reference sequence). CDR3 loop: CSASITYEQYF. CDR3 coding DNA: TGCAGTGCTAGCATAACCTACGAGCAGTACTTC.

This clone was counted between two and nine times. The chain couples TRBV30 to TRBJ2-3; 7 bases are shared with TRBD1. With 2 bases clipped from V and 3 bases from J, the junction kept 8 bases outside the gene matches. Germline CDR1 and CDR2: GTSNPN and SVGIG (reference sequence). The CDR3 contains 15 residues. The CDR3 region is CAWSRDSMGTDTQYF. CDR3 nucleotide sequence: TGTGCCTGGAGTAGGGACAGTATGGGAACAGATACGCAGTATTTT.

This sequence joins TRBV30 and TRBJ1-1, with no clear D. This CDR3 has 14 amino acids. Per the germline V gene, CDR1 is GTSNPN and CDR2 is SVGIG (reference sequence). V lost 1 base, J lost 0 bases, and 9 bases lay in between. The CDR3 loop is CAWSGMFMNTEAFF. The CDR3 DNA reads TGTGCCTGGAGTGGAATGTTCATGAACACTGAAGCTTTCTTT.

The chain links TRBV2 to TRBJ2-7; D is ambiguous. V lost 8 bases to trimming and J lost 0 bases, with 14 bases between them. The CDR3 is 14 amino acids. Germline CDR1 reads SNHLY; CDR2 reads FYNNEI. The chain's CDR3 is CASVQSAGSYEQYV. The CDR3 bases are TGTGCCAGCGTTCAATCAGCCGGCTCCTACGAGCAGTACGTC.

The chain employs TRBV20-1 and TRBJ2-1; D ambiguous. Germline CDR1 and CDR2: DFQATT and SNEGSKA (reference sequence). V lost 6 bases to trimming and J lost 7 bases, with 10 bases between them. The CDR3 has 11 amino acids. In DNA, the CDR3 is TGCAGTGCCCAGCTCTATAATGAGCAGTTCTTC. This translates into CSAQLYNEQFF.

There are a few counts of this clone. The CDR3 region is CASSFYGPTDTQYF. In DNA, the CDR3 is TGTGCCAGCAGCTTTTACGGGCCCACAGATACGCAGTATTTT. The chain links TRBV7-2 to TRBJ2-3; D is unresolved. Germline V CDR1 and CDR2: SGHTA, FQGNSA. The CDR3 loop spans 14 amino acids. Between the trimmed V and J ends, which lost 3 bases and 2 bases, there was a span of 9 bases. The full variable domain, with the rest looked up from reference TRBV7-2 and TRBJ2-3, is GAGVSQSPSNKVTEKGKDVELRCDPISGHTALYWYRQSLGQGLEFLIYFQGNSAPDKSGLPSDRFSAERTGGSVSTLTIQRTQQEDSAVYLCASSFYGPTDTQYFGPGTRLTVL.

The genes are TRBV20-1 and TRBJ2-7; 7 positions match TRBD2. J lost 9 bases, V lost 6 bases, and 8 bases had no gene match. CDR3 size: 11 residues. CDR1 DFQATT and CDR2 SNEGSKA come from the germline V gene (reference sequence). The CDR3 region is CSAAAGYVQYV. The DNA of the CDR3 is TGCAGTGCGGCAGCGGGGTATGTGCAGTACGTC.

The V gene is TRBV7-2, the J gene TRBJ2-3; D is ambiguous. This CDR3 comprises 11 residues. The V gene lost 7 bases and the J gene lost 5 bases, with 7 bases spanning the gap. Germline CDR1 is SGHTA and CDR2 is FQGNSA. CDR3 sequence (DNA): TGTGCCAGCACCCCGCTAGATACGCAGTATTTT. It is translated as CASTPLDTQYF.

This sequence joins TRBV20-1 and TRBJ2-7; possibly TRBD1 for D (5 bases). Germline V CDR1 and CDR2: DFQATT, SNEGSKA (reference sequence). This CDR3 is 11 amino acids long. The germline V and J ends were trimmed by 7 bases and 6 bases, with 13 bases remaining between them. The CDR3 sequence is CSVTTVGEQYF. The DNA of the CDR3 is TGCAGTGTTACGACAGTTGGCGAGCAGTACTTC.

The rearrangement links TRBV5-4 to TRBJ2-1, with a tentative D call TRBD2 (6 bases). The CDR3 has 16 residues. CDR1 and CDR2 (germline): SGHNT, YYREEE (reference sequence). V dropped 1 base and J dropped 1 base, with 12 bases sitting between them. The CDR3 loop is CASSLMASASYNEQFF. The CDR3, as DNA: TGTGCCAGCAGCTTGATGGCTAGCGCGTCCTACAATGAGCAGTTCTTC. Based on the CDR3 plus reference TRBV5-4 and TRBJ2-1, the full variable domain is ETGVTQSPTHLIKTRGQQVTLRCSSQSGHNTVSWYQQALGQGPQFIFQYYREEENGRGNFPPRFSGLQFPNYSSELNVNALELDDSALYLCASSLMASASYNEQFFGPGTRLTVL.